This T cell receptor beta chain was recovered during a study of esophageal squamous cell carcinoma under preoperative chemotherapy. On the study more broadly: Both tumor-infiltrating lymphocytes and peripheral blood T cells were profiled.

Only a few counts were recorded for this clonotype. Its antigen is not identified. A single record per CDR3 protein comes from TCRdb applying MiXCR to the PCR reads. The repertoire holds roughly 20,000 distinct CDR3 sequences, with just over 45% as singletons. Study observations and caveats: Abundant clones tended to shrink rather than expand after paclitaxel-nedaplatin. Post-treatment tumor-infiltrating lymphocytes appeared partly derived from peripheral T cells migrating into the tumor.

The CDR3 is 14 residues long. V shed 0 bases and J 5 bases; nucleotides not matched to a gene: 3. Germline assignment: CDR1 SEHNR and CDR2 FQNEAQ (reference sequence). Documented time point: after preoperative PTX-NDP chemotherapy. Paclitaxel-nedaplatin chemotherapy was given to patients ahead of their surgery. Sampling was performed from a patient given preoperative chemotherapy. The chain joins TRBV7-9 to TRBJ2-5, with 7 bases lining up with TRBD2. The sequence came from a human donor with esophageal squamous cell carcinoma. The donor label of this sample is uncertain. The CDR3 here is CASSLAGGGETQYF. CDR3 nucleotide sequence: TGTGCCAGCAGCTTAGCGGGGGGAGGGGAGACCCAGTACTTC.